Each of the 6 T cell receptor beta chains below was sequenced from the same sample in a study of cytomegalovirus exposure and HLA in healthy donors. Using immunoSEQ multiplex PCR, the repertoire was profiled, and TCRdb retains in-frame clones only, with some absent. The data show some 68,000 clones, over 95% seen once. The sample comprised PBMCs. The origin of the receptors is a man between 18 and 35 years old in good health and CMV-seronegative.

The sample holds a few counts of this clone. The chain recombines TRBV30 with TRBJ2-7; 14 bases line up with TRBD2. J gave up 3 bases and V 2 bases, and 3 bases lay outside the gene matches. Germline lookup yields CDR1 GTSNPN and CDR2 SVGIG (reference sequence). The CDR3 runs 15 residues. The CDR3 loop reads CAWSRGTSGSYEQYF. CDR3 in DNA: TGTGCCTGGAGTCGAGGGACTAGCGGGAGCTACGAGCAGTACTTC.

This chain links TRBV25-1 with TRBJ1-5; D is undetermined. Trimming removed 3 bases from V and 6 bases from J, with 6 bases in between. The CDR3 totals 12 residues. Germline loops: CDR1 MGHDK, CDR2 SYGVNS. CDR3 nucleotides: TGTGCCAGCAGTGACGGTCGTCAGCCCCAGCATTTT. Residues: CASSDGRQPQHF. The complete variable domain, with remaining parts taken from reference TRBV25-1 and TRBJ1-5, reads EADIYQTPRYLVIGTGKKITLECSQTMGHDKMYWYQQDPGMELHLIHYSYGVNSTEKGDLSSESTVSRIRTEHFPLTLESARPSHTSQYLCASSDGRQPQHFGDGTRLSIL.

This clone appeared once. The CDR3 DNA follows: TGTGCCAGCAGTGAGGAGGGCAGGCCCGGGGTAGCTTTCTTT. It is translated as CASSEEGRPGVAFF. The J gene is TRBJ1-1, the V gene TRBV6-1; no definite D call. Per the germline V gene, CDR1 is MNHNS and CDR2 is SASEGT. Deletions cut 3 bases from V and 10 bases from J, with 18 bases between. CDR3 length equals 14 residues.

The rearrangement links TRBV21-1 to TRBJ1-6; the table's TRBD1 call for D was not verified on the DNA. TRBV21-1 is tagged as a pseudogene. The CDR3 sequence is 15 residues long. CDR3 in amino acids: CASSMRDREDSPLHF. Written as DNA, the CDR3 is TGTGCCAGCAGCATGAGGGACAGGGAGGATTCACCCCTCCACTTT.

The V call is TRBV15, the J call TRBJ2-5, with D perhaps matching TRBD1 (5 bases). Trimming stripped 0 bases from V and 4 bases from J, with 9 bases between. The CDR3 has 14 amino acids. The V gene's germline CDR1 is LNHNV and CDR2 YYDKDF (reference sequence). The CDR3 DNA follows: TGTGCCACCAGCAGAGATCGTCAGGGAGAGACCCAGTACTTC. Protein sequence: CATSRDRQGETQYF.

The sample holds one count of this clone. The chain uses TRBV19 and TRBJ2-3; 7 bases agree with TRBD2. The germline V gene has CDR1 LNHDA and CDR2 SQIVND (reference sequence). V shed 5 bases, J shed 2 bases, and the junction held 4 bases outside the gene matches. CDR3 size: 14 residues. CDR3 amino acids: CASSHSGPTDTQYF. CDR3 nucleotides: TGTGCCAGTAGTCATAGCGGGCCCACAGATACGCAGTATTTT. Using reference TRBV19 and TRBJ2-3 for the parts outside the CDR3, the full variable domain is DGGITQSPKYLFRKEGQNVTLSCEQNLNHDAMYWYRQDPGQGLRLIYYSQIVNDFQKGDIAEGYSVSREKKESFPLTVTSAQKNPTAFYLCASSHSGPTDTQYFGPGTRLTVL.